This TCR beta chain was obtained from a study of T cell responses to AZD1222 COVID-19 vaccine. The table came from immunoSEQ multiplex PCR; TCRdb's copy has only in-frame clones and leaves some out. In the table there are some 110,000 clones, around 88% of which are singletons. The CDR3 runs to 16 residues. Unmatched junction bases numbered 11, after V lost 4 bases and J lost 5 bases. Germline CDR1 and CDR2: SGHVS and FNYEAQ. This TCR came from an adult in good health. The chain recombines TRBV7-6 with TRBJ2-5; 9 positions agree with TRBD1. The sequencing here drew on peripheral blood, taken on day 0 of AZD1222 vaccination. CDR3 DNA sequence: TGTGCCAGCAGCTCACCCATACAGGGGGCGCTGGAGACCCAGTACTTC. Its translation is CASSSPIQGALETQYF.